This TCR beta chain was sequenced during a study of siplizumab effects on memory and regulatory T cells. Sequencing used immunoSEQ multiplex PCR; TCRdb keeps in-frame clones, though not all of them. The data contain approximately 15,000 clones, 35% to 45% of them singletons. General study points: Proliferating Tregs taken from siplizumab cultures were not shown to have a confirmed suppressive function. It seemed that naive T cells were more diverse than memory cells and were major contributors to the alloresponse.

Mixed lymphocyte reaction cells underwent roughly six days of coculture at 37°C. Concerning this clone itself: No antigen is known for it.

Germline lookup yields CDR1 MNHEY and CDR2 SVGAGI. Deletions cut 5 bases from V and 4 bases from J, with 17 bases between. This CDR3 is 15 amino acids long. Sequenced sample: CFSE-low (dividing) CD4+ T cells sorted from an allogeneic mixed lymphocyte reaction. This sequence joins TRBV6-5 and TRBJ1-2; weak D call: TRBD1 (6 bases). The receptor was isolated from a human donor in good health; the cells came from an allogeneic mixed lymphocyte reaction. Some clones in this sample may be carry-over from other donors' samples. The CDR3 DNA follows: TGTGCCAGCAGTCCCGGAGGGGGGCTTTTCTATGGCTACACCTTC. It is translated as CASSPGGGLFYGYTF.